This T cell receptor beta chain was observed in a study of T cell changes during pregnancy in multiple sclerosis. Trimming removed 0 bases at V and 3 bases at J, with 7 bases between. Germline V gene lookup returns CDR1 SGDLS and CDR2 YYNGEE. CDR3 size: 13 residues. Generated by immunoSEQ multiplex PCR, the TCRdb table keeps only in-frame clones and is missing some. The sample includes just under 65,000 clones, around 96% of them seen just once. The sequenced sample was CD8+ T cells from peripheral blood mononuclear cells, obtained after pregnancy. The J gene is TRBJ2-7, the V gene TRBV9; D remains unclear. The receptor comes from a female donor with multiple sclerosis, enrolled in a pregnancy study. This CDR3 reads CASSVVAGYEQYF. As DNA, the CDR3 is TGTGCCAGCAGCGTAGTGGCTGGCTACGAGCAGTACTTC.